The next 19 T cell receptor beta chains were all read from a single sample in a study of control samples from healthy donors and cancer patients. Here immunoSEQ multiplex PCR was the method, and the copy in TCRdb shows in-frame clones only, minus some. This table holds about 250,000 clones, approximately 80% found once. The specimen was PBMCs. These receptors were taken from a woman between 55 and 75 years old with lung cancer.

V usage is TRBV7-2 and J usage is TRBJ1-3, with 8 bases aligning to TRBD1. Germline loops: CDR1 SGHTA, CDR2 FQGNSA. Trimming removed 4 bases from V and 0 bases from J; junction bases left unmatched: 8. The CDR3 totals 17 residues. The CDR3 DNA is TGTGCCAGCAGCTCGAGACAGGGGTCATCCTCTGGAAACACCATATATTTT. Translated: CASSSRQGSSSGNTIYF.

The chain couples TRBV30 to TRBJ2-3, with 9 positions matching TRBD2. The V gene end was trimmed by 7 bases and the J gene end by 4 bases; junction bases not matched to a gene: 9. There are 14 residues in the CDR3. Germline CDR1 GTSNPN, CDR2 SVGIG (reference sequence). CDR3 bases: TGTGCCTCCCACTTAGCGGGAGCCGCAGATACGCAGTATTTT. Residues: CASHLAGAADTQYF. The variable domain in full, with the rest retrieved from reference TRBV30 and TRBJ2-3, is SQTIHQWPATLVQPVGSPLSLECTVEGTSNPNLYWYRQAAGRGLQLLFYSVGIGQISSEVPQNLSASRPQDRQFILSSKKLLLSDSGFYLCASHLAGAADTQYFGPGTRLTVL.

This chain links TRBV27 with TRBJ2-2; TRBD2 might be the D (6 bases). V was cut by 5 bases and J by 7 bases, with 17 bases left in between. This CDR3 has 15 residues. Germline-derived CDR1 and CDR2 are MNHEY and SMNVEV (reference sequence). In DNA form, the CDR3 reads TGTGCCAGCAGTCCCAGGGTCGGGGGAGACGGGGAGCTGTTTTTT. Amino acids: CASSPRVGGDGELFF.

The chain couples TRBV9 to TRBJ1-4, with 7 bases fitting TRBD1. The CDR3 has 13 residues. CDR1 is SGDLS and CDR2 is YYNGEE in the germline V gene. Trimming took 6 bases from V and 5 from J; bases not matched to a gene: 4. CDR3 protein: CASNSGGNEKLFF. CDR3 DNA: TGTGCCAGCAATTCAGGGGGAAATGAAAAACTGTTTTTT. The complete variable domain, with remaining parts taken from reference TRBV9 and TRBJ1-4, reads DSGVTQTPKHLITATGQRVTLRCSPRSGDLSVYWYQQSLDQGLQFLIQYYNGEERAKGNILERFSAQQFPDLHSELNLSSLELGDSALYFCASNSGGNEKLFFGSGTQLSVL.

J is TRBJ1-6 and V is TRBV9, with D maybe TRBD1 (5 bases). Germline CDR1 and CDR2: SGDLS and YYNGEE. Trimming took 3 bases from V and 8 from J, leaving 9 bases between them. The CDR3 has 13 amino acids. CDR3 nucleotides: TGTGCCAGCAGCGCCGTGGGGGATTCACCCCTCCACTTT. Translated: CASSAVGDSPLHF.

This clone has only a few counts. The chain joins TRBV3-1 (or the pseudogene TRBV3-2) to TRBJ1-2; D is unclear. The length of the CDR3 is 12 residues. Germline V lookup: CDR1 LGHDT, CDR2 YNNKEL (reference sequence). Deletions cut 8 bases from V and 4 bases from J, with 11 bases between. CDR3 sequence: CASGRPTYGYTF. The CDR3 DNA reads TGTGCCAGCGGACGGCCGACCTATGGCTACACCTTC.

V usage is TRBV30 and J usage is TRBJ2-5; TRBD1 agrees at 7 bases. Losses at the gene ends were 4 bases for V and 1 base for J; bases not matched to a gene: 3. CDR1 and CDR2 (germline): GTSNPN, SVGIG (reference sequence). CDR3 length: 13 amino acids. The CDR3 DNA sequence: TGTGCCTGGAACCGGGACAGCCAAGAGACCCAGTACTTC. This encodes CAWNRDSQETQYF.

The J gene is TRBJ2-6, the V gene TRBV27; tentatively, D is TRBD1 (6 bases). CDR1 and CDR2 (germline): MNHEY, SMNVEV (reference sequence). The CDR3 consists of 18 residues. The germline V and J ends were trimmed by 5 bases and 0 bases, with 17 bases remaining between them. CDR3 in DNA: TGTGCCAGCAGTCAGATTCAGGGGTCGAGCTCTGGGGCCAACGTCCTGACTTTC. Its protein is CASSQIQGSSSGANVLTF. Full variable domain (missing parts from reference TRBV27 and TRBJ2-6): EAQVTQNPRYLITVTGKKLTVTCSQNMNHEYMSWYRQDPGLGLRQIYYSMNVEVTDKGDVPEGYKVSRKEKRNFPLILESPSPNQTSLYFCASSQIQGSSSGANVLTFGAGSRLTVL.

In this sample, this clone turned up once. V and J are TRBV7-6 and TRBJ2-2, with TRBD1 matching over 7 bases. The J segment lost 1 base and the V segment lost 0 bases, leaving 8 bases of the junction unmatched. Germline lookup yields CDR1 SGHVS and CDR2 FNYEAQ. The CDR3 sequence is 18 residues long. Here the CDR3 reads CASSLAHWDRKNTGELFF. The DNA of the CDR3 is TGTGCCAGCAGCTTAGCGCATTGGGACAGAAAGAACACCGGGGAGCTGTTTTTT.

The gene calls are TRBV2 and TRBJ2-7; unclear D gene. CDR3 length equals 13 residues. Per the germline V gene, CDR1 is SNHLY and CDR2 is FYNNEI. Trimming removed 2 bases from V and 12 bases from J, with 17 bases in between. The CDR3 region has the DNA TGTGCCAGCAGTGAATACAGAAGCCTCTTGTCGTACTTC. It is translated as CASSEYRSLLSYF.

V usage is TRBV5-1 and J usage is TRBJ2-7, with TRBD2 identical over 10 bases. The CDR3 covers 16 residues. Losses at the gene ends were 4 bases for V and 5 bases for J; bases not matched to a gene: 12. Looked up from germline, CDR1 is SGHRS and CDR2 is YFSETQ. In nucleotides, the CDR3 is TGCGCCAGCAGCCAATTAGCGGGAGGCCCCGGGGACGAGCAGTACTTC. Protein: CASSQLAGGPGDEQYF.

The rearrangement links TRBV29-1 to TRBJ2-1; D may be TRBD2 (5 bases). The CDR3 contains 12 residues. From germline, CDR1 is SQVTM and CDR2 ANQGSEA. Between the trimmed V and J ends, which lost 7 bases and 5 bases, there was a span of 12 bases. DNA for the CDR3: TGCAGCGCCTTAGTGAGGGACAATGAGCAGTTCTTC. Translated: CSALVRDNEQFF.

This clone was detected only a few times. The rearrangement uses TRBV4-2 and TRBJ2-2; D is unclear. Germline V gives CDR1 LGHNA, CDR2 YNFKEQ. V was clipped by 0 bases and J by 0 bases, with 5 bases between them. The CDR3 totals 15 residues. The DNA of the CDR3 is TGTGCCAGCAGCCAAGACCGGACGAACACCGGGGAGCTGTTTTTT. Amino acid sequence: CASSQDRTNTGELFF.

V usage is TRBV10-3 and J usage is TRBJ1-5, with D unclear. V was shortened by 0 bases and J by 10 bases, with 16 bases between the two germline ends. The CDR3 runs to 15 residues. The V gene's germline CDR1 is ENHRY and CDR2 SYGVKD. CDR3 sequence: CAISESTRKASPQHF. The CDR3 DNA sequence: TGTGCCATCAGTGAGTCGACTCGTAAGGCCAGTCCCCAGCATTTT.

The chain couples TRBV3-1 (or the pseudogene TRBV3-2) to TRBJ1-2; no definite D call. Trimming shortened V by 0 bases and J by 6 bases, and 5 bases separated the two germline ends. The CDR3 runs 12 residues. Looked up from germline, CDR1 is LGHDT and CDR2 is YNNKEL (reference sequence). The CDR3 loop is CASSQDGHGYTF. The CDR3 DNA sequence: TGTGCCAGCAGCCAAGATGGCCATGGCTACACCTTC.

This rearrangement joins TRBV11-2 to TRBJ2-1; 13 bases agree with TRBD2. Germline CDR1 is SGHAT and CDR2 is FQNNGV. The CDR3 loop spans 13 amino acids. J lost 14 bases, V lost 6 bases, and 7 bases had no gene match. CDR3 coding DNA: TGTGCCAGCAGGCGACTAGCGGGAGGCCGAAAGTTCTTC. Amino acid sequence: CASRRLAGGRKFF.

The chain combines TRBV5-1 with TRBJ2-7, with 7 bases lining up with TRBD1. V lost 2 bases, J lost 5 bases, and 7 bases stayed unmatched. The V gene's germline CDR1 is SGHRS and CDR2 YFSETQ. The CDR3 runs 14 residues. The CDR3 loop reads CASSFRQGKNEQYF. The CDR3 bases are TGCGCCAGCAGCTTTAGACAGGGAAAGAACGAGCAGTACTTC.

This chain connects TRBV28 to TRBJ1-2, with no clear D. The CDR3 totals 11 residues. Germline CDR1 reads MDHEN; CDR2 reads SYDVKM. Trimming pared 7 bases from V and 4 bases from J, leaving 7 bases between. The CDR3 loop reads CASTDRYGYTF. CDR3 sequence (DNA): TGTGCCAGCACGGATCGCTATGGCTACACCTTC.

The rearrangement links TRBV7-2 to TRBJ2-4, with D perhaps being TRBD1 or TRBD2 (5 bases each). Trimming left V 5 bases short and J 6 bases short, with 14 bases between. Germline lookup yields CDR1 SGHTA and CDR2 FQGNSA. The CDR3 is 14 amino acids. CDR3 bases: TGTGCCAGCAGCGTCCAAACAGGAGGAAACATTCAGTACTTC. It codes for CASSVQTGGNIQYF.